These 10 T cell receptor beta chains were sequenced from one sample in a study of blood T cell repertoires in COVID-19. TCRdb's table, derived via immunoSEQ multiplex PCR, lists solely in-frame clones and lacks some. This table holds about 300,000 clones, 85% found once. The sequenced sample consisted of PBMCs or T cells enriched from blood (not recorded which). All receptors come from a young woman who had been exposed to COVID-19.

This clone was counted a single time. The rearrangement links TRBV7-8 to TRBJ2-1; 7 nucleotides align to TRBD2. This CDR3 comprises 16 residues. The germline V gene encodes CDR1 SGHVS and CDR2 FQNEAQ. V trimming: 1 base; J trimming: 2 bases; junction bases outside the gene matches: 5. The chain's CDR3 is CASSLVSAGPYNEQFF. The DNA of the CDR3 is TGTGCCAGCAGCTTAGTTTCAGCGGGGCCCTACAATGAGCAGTTCTTC.

The rearrangement links TRBV20-1 to TRBJ1-4; TRBD1 matches 7 bases. The length of the CDR3 is 13 residues. Germline assignment: CDR1 DFQATT and CDR2 SNEGSKA (reference sequence). After removal of 3 bases from V and 8 bases from J, the junction contained 6 bases not matched to a gene. CDR3 sequence (DNA): TGCAGTGCTAGTCGGACAGGATTGGAAAAACTGTTTTTT. Translating it yields CSASRTGLEKLFF.

The chain combines TRBV9 with TRBJ2-5; 8 nucleotides agree with TRBD2. This CDR3 has 17 amino acids. Germline trimming cut 0 bases from V and 2 bases from J; bases unmatched to any gene: 9. Looked up from germline, CDR1 is SGDLS and CDR2 is YYNGEE. The CDR3 DNA is TGTGCCAGCAGCGTAGGTTCTAGCGGGTCTGTACAAGAGACCCAGTACTTC. Encoded protein: CASSVGSSGSVQETQYF.

V is TRBV12-5 and J is TRBJ2-5; TRBD2 matches 8 bases. V lost 6 bases to trimming and J lost 0 bases; unmatched junction nucleotides: 9. The CDR3 spans 16 residues. Germline CDR1 LGHNT, CDR2 FRNRAP. CDR3: CASGAGLAGYQETQYF. The CDR3 region has the DNA TGTGCTAGTGGCGCCGGCTTAGCGGGGTACCAAGAGACCCAGTACTTC.

The chain carries TRBV5-6 and TRBJ1-2; TRBD1 matches 8 bases. Looked up from germline, CDR1 is SGHDT and CDR2 is YYEEEE. The CDR3 is 14 amino acids. The junction had 5 bases not matched to a gene; V was cut back by 3 bases and J by 4 bases. The CDR3 region is CASSSQGAGYGYTF. The CDR3 nucleotides read TGTGCCAGCAGCTCCCAGGGGGCGGGCTATGGCTACACCTTC.

This chain connects TRBV7-9 to TRBJ2-5; D perhaps matches TRBD1 (6 bases). The CDR3 extends over 12 amino acids. The V end lost 5 bases, the J end lost 13 bases, and 17 bases lay between the germline ends. In germline, CDR1 is SEHNR, CDR2 FQNEAQ (reference sequence). Here the CDR3 DNA reads TGTGCCAGCAGCCCCACGACAGGCGATAGGTACTTC. Translation: CASSPTTGDRYF.

This clone was detected once. The genes are TRBV18 and TRBJ1-1; a weak D match, TRBD1 (5 bases). V was trimmed by 1 base and J by 5 bases, leaving 11 bases between them. This CDR3 has 14 amino acids. CDR1 and CDR2 from the germline V gene are KGHSH and LQKENI. CDR3 nucleotides: TGTGCCAGCTCACCACTTAGGGGTGGAACTGAAGCTTTCTTT. Its protein is CASSPLRGGTEAFF.

In its sample, this clone was seen a few times. The V call is TRBV27, the J call TRBJ1-5; the D gene is possibly TRBD1 (6 bases). Germline V gene data show CDR1 as MNHEY and CDR2 as SMNVEV (reference sequence). V lost 2 bases to trimming and J lost 7 bases, with 18 bases between them. There are 16 residues in the CDR3. The CDR3 DNA follows: TGTGCCAGCAGTTTAATGGGCAGGGGTGGAGAACAGCCCCAGCATTTT. This translates into CASSLMGRGGEQPQHF.

This clone was recorded a few times. V usage is TRBV21-1 and J usage is TRBJ2-2; TRBD1, as called in the table, went unchecked against the DNA. TRBV21-1 is described as a pseudogene. This CDR3 has 15 amino acids. DNA of the CDR3: TGTGCCAGCAGCAAAGACAGGGGTGGGACCGGGGAGCTGTTTTTT. It encodes CASSKDRGGTGELFF.

The chain is built from TRBV28 and TRBJ2-3, with TRBD2 matching over 7 bases. This CDR3 spans 12 amino acids. CDR1 and CDR2 from the germline V gene are MDHEN and SYDVKM. V lost 8 bases to trimming and J lost 2 bases; unmatched junction nucleotides: 1. DNA for the CDR3: TGTGCCAGCGCGGGAGCCACAGATACGCAGTATTTT. This translates into CASAGATDTQYF.